Each of the 32 T cell receptor beta chains below was sequenced from the same sample in a study of CD8 T cells in Susac syndrome. Reverse transcription used about 0.5 to 1 ug RNA and random hexamers. TCRdb reanalysed the immunoSEQ multiplex PCR reads using MiXCR and keeps one entry per CDR3 protein. The sample lists approximately 190,000 distinct CDR3 sequences; nearly 97% were seen once. Source material: CD4+ T cells from PBMCs. Source of these receptors: a human donor with Susac syndrome.

This chain uses TRBV29-1 with TRBJ1-1; no clear D gene. The CDR3 has 14 residues. Trimming cost V 5 bases and J 1 base, with 14 bases left between them. The germline V gene has CDR1 SQVTM and CDR2 ANQGSEA. CDR3 sequence: CSVPGRNPNTEAFF. The CDR3 bases are TGCAGCGTTCCCGGGAGAAACCCGAACACTGAAGCTTTCTTT.

The chain links TRBV29-1 to TRBJ1-1, with D unclear. Germline values: CDR1 SQVTM, CDR2 ANQGSEA. Trimming left V 5 bases short and J 1 base short, with 8 bases between. The CDR3 length is 12 residues. The chain's CDR3 is CSVLSRNTEAFF. CDR3 sequence (DNA): TGCAGCGTTCTCTCAAGGAACACTGAAGCTTTCTTT.

This chain joins TRBV24-1 and TRBJ2-7; D is possibly TRBD1 (5 bases). This CDR3 is built from 10 residues. Germline lookup yields CDR1 KGHDR and CDR2 SFDVKD. DNA of the CDR3: TGTGGAAGGGGTCCGGGCGAGCAGTACTTC. Protein sequence: CGRGPGEQYF.

This chain links TRBV9 with TRBJ2-1, with D unclear. The CDR3 sequence is 12 residues long. V gave up 0 bases and J gave up 9 bases, with 7 bases separating them. Looked up from germline, CDR1 is SGDLS and CDR2 is YYNGEE. CDR3 bases: TGTGCCAGCAGCGTAGAGGGCTTTGAGCAGTTCTTC. It yields the protein CASSVEGFEQFF. Drawing the rest from reference TRBV9 and TRBJ2-1, the complete variable domain is DSGVTQTPKHLITATGQRVTLRCSPRSGDLSVYWYQQSLDQGLQFLIQYYNGEERAKGNILERFSAQQFPDLHSELNLSSLELGDSALYFCASSVEGFEQFFGPGTRLTVL.

The rearrangement uses TRBV7-9 and TRBJ2-3; D is perhaps TRBD2 (5 bases). Per the germline V gene, CDR1 is SEHNR and CDR2 is FQNEAQ (reference sequence). V lost 7 bases to trimming and J lost 7 bases, with 9 bases between them. The CDR3 covers 11 residues. The CDR3 loop is CASTPGYTQYF. In DNA form, the CDR3 reads TGTGCCAGCACCCCGGGGTATACGCAGTATTTT.

This chain joins TRBV4-2 and TRBJ1-2; D remains unclear. This CDR3 region has 15 residues. Between the trimmed V and J ends, which lost 0 bases and 3 bases, there was a span of 11 bases. Germline V gene sequence: CDR1 LGHNA, CDR2 YNFKEQ. The CDR3 DNA follows: TGTGCCAGCAGCCAAGAGCACCGAGGGTACTATGGCTACACCTTC. Its translation is CASSQEHRGYYGYTF.

The rearrangement links TRBV10-3 to TRBJ2-5; no clear D gene. The V and J ends lost 0 bases and 8 bases respectively, with 10 bases between them. The CDR3 loop spans 13 amino acids. Per germline, CDR1 ENHRY and CDR2 SYGVKD. For the CDR3, the DNA is TGTGCCATCAGTGAGTCTATGGCGGTCACCCAGTACTTC. Its protein product is CAISESMAVTQYF.

V usage is TRBV9 and J usage is TRBJ2-4; TRBD2 matches 10 bases. The CDR3 runs 20 residues. CDR1 is SGDLS, CDR2 YYNGEE, per germline. Trimming removed 0 bases from V and 0 bases from J; junction bases left unmatched: 12. Written as DNA, the CDR3 is TGTGCCAGCAGCGTAGGAATTCCTAGCGGGGGAGATATAGCCAAAAACATTCAGTACTTC. Its protein is CASSVGIPSGGDIAKNIQYF.

The CDR3 sequence is CASSLPSGGATDTQYF. The CDR3, as DNA: TGTGCCAGCAGCTTACCTAGCGGGGGGGCCACAGATACGCAGTATTTT. The V and J genes are TRBV7-2 and TRBJ2-3; 12 bases fit TRBD2. V dropped 2 bases and J dropped 2; count of bases not matched to a gene: 2. Germline V gives CDR1 SGHTA, CDR2 FQGNSA. The CDR3 is 16 amino acids.

The chain is built from TRBV24-1 and TRBJ2-1; D is possibly TRBD1 or TRBD2 (6 bases each). The CDR3 covers 14 residues. The V end lost 5 bases, the J end lost 3 bases, and 10 bases lay between the germline ends. Per germline, CDR1 KGHDR and CDR2 SFDVKD. The CDR3 loop is CATSGGAGYNEQFF. The CDR3 DNA sequence: TGTGCCACCAGTGGGGGGGCCGGCTACAATGAGCAGTTCTTC.

The chain employs TRBV30 and TRBJ2-2, with D perhaps matching TRBD2 (6 bases). The length of the CDR3 is 14 residues. Between the trimmed V and J ends, which lost 8 bases and 0 bases, there was a span of 13 bases. Per the germline V gene, CDR1 is GTSNPN and CDR2 is SVGIG (reference sequence). CDR3 protein: CAGRGASNTGELFF. Written as DNA, the CDR3 is TGTGCCGGCCGCGGGGCTTCGAACACCGGGGAGCTGTTTTTT.

V and J are TRBV28 and TRBJ1-2; the D is unclear. The V gene lost 7 bases and the J gene lost 4 bases, with 10 bases spanning the gap. CDR3 length: 12 residues. Germline lookup yields CDR1 MDHEN and CDR2 SYDVKM. CDR3 in DNA: TGTGCCAGCACCGATCCCCCCTATGGCTACACCTTC. Its protein is CASTDPPYGYTF.

The chain has TRBV20-1 and TRBJ2-7, with 11 bases matching TRBD2. This CDR3 has 13 residues. CDR1 and CDR2 (germline): DFQATT, SNEGSKA (reference sequence). Trimming removed 5 bases from V and 4 bases from J; junction bases left unmatched: 4. The CDR3 here is CSASGTSGYEQYF. In nucleotides, the CDR3 is TGCAGTGCTTCCGGGACTAGCGGATACGAGCAGTACTTC.

This chain uses TRBV3-1 with TRBJ2-5; TRBD2 matches at 10 bases. This CDR3 is built from 16 residues. J was trimmed by 5 bases and V by 5 bases; bases with no gene match: 11. The V gene's germline CDR1 is LGHDT and CDR2 YNNKEL (reference sequence). CDR3 nucleotides: TGTGCCAGCAGCGAAATTAAGCGGGGGGGCCAGGAGACCCAGTACTTC. The encoded protein is CASSEIKRGGQETQYF.

The chain has TRBV11-2 and TRBJ2-7; 9 bases map to TRBD2. V shed 4 bases, J shed 4 bases, and the junction held 8 bases outside the gene matches. The CDR3 covers 15 residues. Germline V gene sequence: CDR1 SGHAT, CDR2 FQNNGV. CDR3: CASSSPGLASYEQYF. In DNA form, the CDR3 reads TGTGCCAGCAGCTCTCCGGGACTAGCTTCGTACGAGCAGTACTTC.

The chain joins TRBV19 to TRBJ2-3; D is possibly TRBD2 (5 bases). Germline lookup yields CDR1 LNHDA and CDR2 SQIVND (reference sequence). Between the trimmed V and J ends, which lost 6 bases and 3 bases, there was a span of 16 bases. CDR3 length equals 15 residues. As DNA, the CDR3 is TGTGCCAGTAGGGCGGACTCCGCGGATACAGATACGCAGTATTTT. Its translation is CASRADSADTDTQYF.

J is TRBJ2-7 and V is TRBV20-1; 8 bases fit TRBD2. In germline, CDR1 is DFQATT, CDR2 SNEGSKA (reference sequence). The CDR3 is made up of 14 amino acids. V trimming: 3 bases; J trimming: 2 bases; junction bases outside the gene matches: 6. The CDR3 loop reads CSASIPGLAYEQYF. The CDR3 bases are TGCAGTGCTAGCATTCCGGGACTAGCCTACGAGCAGTACTTC.

The V and J genes are TRBV27 and TRBJ1-5; no clear D. This CDR3 spans 17 amino acids. Germline CDR1 and CDR2: MNHEY and SMNVEV (reference sequence). Trimming took 2 bases from V and 2 from J, leaving 16 bases between them. The CDR3 protein is CASSLKTAVNGNQPQHF. CDR3 DNA: TGTGCCAGCAGTTTAAAGACGGCAGTCAACGGCAATCAGCCCCAGCATTTT.

CDR3 in DNA: TGTGCCAGCAGTTCAACCTCCTACGAGCAGTACTTC. The encoded protein is CASSSTSYEQYF. This sequence joins TRBV6-2 or TRBV6-3 and TRBJ2-7; D is unclear. This CDR3 contains 12 residues. V gave up 4 bases and J gave up 0 bases, with 4 bases separating them. Germline values: CDR1 MNHEY, CDR2 SVGEGT.

This chain joins TRBV15 and TRBJ2-1, with 10 bases aligning to TRBD1. Trimming removed 1 base from V and 5 bases from J; junction bases left unmatched: 5. This CDR3 contains 16 residues. Germline V gene sequence: CDR1 LNHNV, CDR2 YYDKDF (reference sequence). CDR3 in DNA: TGTGCCACCAGCAGAGGAGGGACAGGGGTAAACAATGAGCAGTTCTTC. Translating gives CATSRGGTGVNNEQFF.

This clonotype was found once. The gene calls are TRBV20-1 and TRBJ1-6, with no clear D. CDR3 length equals 14 residues. Germline CDR1 reads DFQATT; CDR2 reads SNEGSKA (reference sequence). Deletions cut 4 bases from V and 5 bases from J, with 12 bases between. The chain's CDR3 is CSATTGVDNSPLHF. CDR3 in DNA: TGCAGTGCTACGACGGGAGTAGATAATTCACCCCTCCACTTT.

V and J are TRBV20-1 and TRBJ2-5; no definite D call. Trimming cost V 0 bases and J 5 bases, with 13 bases left between them. Germline V gene sequence: CDR1 DFQATT, CDR2 SNEGSKA (reference sequence). The CDR3 spans 14 residues. CDR3 amino acids: CSARDYEYRETQYF. In DNA, the CDR3 is TGCAGTGCTAGAGATTATGAGTACCGGGAGACCCAGTACTTC.

The chain couples TRBV14 to TRBJ2-3; the D gene could be TRBD1 or TRBD2 (5 bases each). CDR3 size: 15 residues. Germline V gives CDR1 SGHDN, CDR2 FVKESK. The V end was cut by 1 base, the J end by 2 bases, with 10 bases between. The CDR3 region has the DNA TGTGCCAGCAGCCAAGGGGGGTTCTTCACAGATACGCAGTATTTT. This encodes CASSQGGFFTDTQYF.

The V and J genes are TRBV2 and TRBJ2-5; D assignment may be TRBD1 or TRBD2 (7 bases each). This CDR3 has 15 residues. Trimming removed 7 bases from V and 1 base from J, with 16 bases in between. Germline loops: CDR1 SNHLY, CDR2 FYNNEI. CDR3 sequence (DNA): TGTGCCAGCATGAACAGGGGAGGGGGCCAAGAGACCCAGTACTTC. This codes for CASMNRGGGQETQYF.

The chain employs TRBV29-1 and TRBJ1-4; no reliable D call. Per the germline V gene, CDR1 is SQVTM and CDR2 is ANQGSEA. Trimming stripped 4 bases from V and 5 bases from J, with 8 bases between. CDR3 length: 12 residues. CDR3 coding DNA: TGCAGCGTTGGGCGGGCCAATGAAAAACTGTTTTTT. It codes for CSVGRANEKLFF.

The V call is TRBV20-1, the J call TRBJ1-2; no firm D call. V was clipped by 6 bases and J by 4 bases, with 18 bases between them. The length of the CDR3 is 14 residues. Germline V gene sequence: CDR1 DFQATT, CDR2 SNEGSKA (reference sequence). The CDR3 DNA follows: TGCAGTGCCCGAGAGGGAGGGATATCCTATGGCTACACCTTC. Translated: CSAREGGISYGYTF.

This clonotype appeared a single time. The genes are TRBV7-2 and TRBJ2-7; TRBD2 is a possible D gene (7 bases). Per the germline V gene, CDR1 is SGHTA and CDR2 is FQGNSA. Deletions cut 0 bases from V and 5 bases from J, with 11 bases between. This CDR3 is 14 amino acids long. This chain's CDR3 is CASSLAAGANEQYF. The CDR3 bases are TGTGCCAGCAGCTTAGCGGCGGGGGCTAACGAGCAGTACTTC.

This chain connects TRBV6-5 to TRBJ1-2; D is perhaps TRBD1 (6 bases). The V end lost 2 bases, the J end lost 5 bases, and 18 bases lay between the germline ends. The CDR3 runs 16 residues. Germline V CDR1 and CDR2: MNHEY, SVGAGI. The CDR3 spells CASSYDNRVPGYGYTF. The CDR3 region has the DNA TGTGCCAGCAGTTACGACAACAGGGTTCCTGGTTATGGCTACACCTTC.

The chain links TRBV29-1 to TRBJ2-3; TRBD2 might be the D (6 bases). The CDR3 is 19 amino acids. The germline V gene has CDR1 SQVTM and CDR2 ANQGSEA. V was cut by 3 bases and J by 4 bases, with 29 bases left in between. In nucleotides, the CDR3 is TGCAGCGTTGAGGCGATAGGGCAGGGAGGCCCTAACTACCCAGATACGCAGTATTTT. Translating it yields CSVEAIGQGGPNYPDTQYF.

This chain uses TRBV5-4 with TRBJ2-5, with 8 bases lining up with TRBD2. J lost 0 bases, V lost 3 bases, and 4 bases had no gene match. CDR3 length: 15 residues. Germline lookup yields CDR1 SGHNT and CDR2 YYREEE (reference sequence). The CDR3 is CASSSQREYQETQYF. For the CDR3, the DNA is TGTGCCAGCAGCTCTCAGCGGGAGTACCAAGAGACCCAGTACTTC.

The chain has TRBV20-1 and TRBJ1-1; 9 nucleotides agree with TRBD1. This CDR3 has 15 amino acids. With V trimmed by 5 bases and J by 5 bases, 12 bases remained unmatched. Per the germline V gene, CDR1 is DFQATT and CDR2 is SNEGSKA (reference sequence). The CDR3 DNA sequence: TGCAGTGCTCTGACAGGGGGATCGTGGGGAACTGAAGCTTTCTTT. This gives the protein CSALTGGSWGTEAFF.

This chain links TRBV7-9 with TRBJ1-4; 8 bases fit TRBD1. CDR3 length: 14 amino acids. Looked up from germline, CDR1 is SEHNR and CDR2 is FQNEAQ (reference sequence). V shed 3 bases and J 6 bases; nucleotides not matched to a gene: 3. The CDR3 loop is CASSFGQGDEKLFF. CDR3 in DNA: TGTGCCAGCAGCTTCGGACAGGGAGATGAAAAACTGTTTTTT.